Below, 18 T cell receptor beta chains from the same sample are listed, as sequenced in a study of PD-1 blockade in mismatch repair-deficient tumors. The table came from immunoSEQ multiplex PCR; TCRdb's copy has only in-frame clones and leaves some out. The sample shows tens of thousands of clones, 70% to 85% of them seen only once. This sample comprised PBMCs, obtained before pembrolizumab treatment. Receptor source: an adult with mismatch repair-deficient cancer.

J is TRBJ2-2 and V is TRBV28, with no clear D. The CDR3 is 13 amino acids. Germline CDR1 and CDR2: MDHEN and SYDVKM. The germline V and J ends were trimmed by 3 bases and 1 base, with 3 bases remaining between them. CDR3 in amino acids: CASSFLNTGELFF. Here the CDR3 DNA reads TGTGCCAGCAGTTTCCTGAACACCGGGGAGCTGTTTTTT. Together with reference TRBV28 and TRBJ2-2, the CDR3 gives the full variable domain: DVKVTQSSRYLVKRTGEKVFLECVQDMDHENMFWYRQDPGLGLRLIYFSYDVKMKEKGDIPEGYSVSREKKERFSLILESASTNQTSMYLCASSFLNTGELFFGEGSRLTVL.

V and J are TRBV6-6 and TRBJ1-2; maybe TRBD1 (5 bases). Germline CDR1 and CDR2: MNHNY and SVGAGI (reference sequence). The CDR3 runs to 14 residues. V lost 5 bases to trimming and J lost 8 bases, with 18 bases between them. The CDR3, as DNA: TGTGCCAGCAGTACTCGATCAGGGTCTGGGGGCTACACCTTC. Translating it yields CASSTRSGSGGYTF.

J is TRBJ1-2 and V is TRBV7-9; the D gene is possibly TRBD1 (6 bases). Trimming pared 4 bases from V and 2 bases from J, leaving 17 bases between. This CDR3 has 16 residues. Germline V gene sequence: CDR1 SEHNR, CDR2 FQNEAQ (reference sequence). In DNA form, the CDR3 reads TGTGCCAGCAGCTCTACGGCAGGGGACCCGAACTATGGCTACACCTTC. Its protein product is CASSSTAGDPNYGYTF.

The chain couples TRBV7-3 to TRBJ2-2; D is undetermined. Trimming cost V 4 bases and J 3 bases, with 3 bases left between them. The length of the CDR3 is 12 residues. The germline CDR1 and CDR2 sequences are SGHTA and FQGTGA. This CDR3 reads CASSSYTGELFF. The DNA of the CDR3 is TGTGCCAGCAGCTCGTACACCGGGGAGCTGTTTTTT.

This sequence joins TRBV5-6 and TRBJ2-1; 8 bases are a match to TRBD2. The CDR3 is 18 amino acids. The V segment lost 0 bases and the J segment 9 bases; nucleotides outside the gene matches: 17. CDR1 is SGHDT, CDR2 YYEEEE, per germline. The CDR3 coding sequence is TGTGCCAGCAGCTTGGCCTATCTAGCGGGTCTGGTTGGTGGTGAGCAGTTCTTC. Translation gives CASSLAYLAGLVGGEQFF.

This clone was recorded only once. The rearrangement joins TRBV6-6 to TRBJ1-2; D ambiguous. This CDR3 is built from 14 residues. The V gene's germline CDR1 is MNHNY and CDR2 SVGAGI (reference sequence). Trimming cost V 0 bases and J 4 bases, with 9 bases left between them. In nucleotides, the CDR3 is TGTGCCAGCAGTTACTCGGAGGTTTCCTATGGCTACACCTTC. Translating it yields CASSYSEVSYGYTF.

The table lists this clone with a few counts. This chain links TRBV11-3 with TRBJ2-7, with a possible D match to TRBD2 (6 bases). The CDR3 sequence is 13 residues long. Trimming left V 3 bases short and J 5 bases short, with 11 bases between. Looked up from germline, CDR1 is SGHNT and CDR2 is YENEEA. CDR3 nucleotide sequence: TGTGCCAGCAGCTTCCCCGGGGGACACGAGCAGTACTTC. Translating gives CASSFPGGHEQYF.

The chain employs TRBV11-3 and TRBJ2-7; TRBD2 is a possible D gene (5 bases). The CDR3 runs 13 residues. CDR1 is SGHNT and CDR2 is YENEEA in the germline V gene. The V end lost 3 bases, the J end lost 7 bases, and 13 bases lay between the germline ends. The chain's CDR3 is CASSFSGRGEQYF. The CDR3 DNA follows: TGTGCCAGCAGCTTTTCTGGTCGAGGGGAGCAGTACTTC.

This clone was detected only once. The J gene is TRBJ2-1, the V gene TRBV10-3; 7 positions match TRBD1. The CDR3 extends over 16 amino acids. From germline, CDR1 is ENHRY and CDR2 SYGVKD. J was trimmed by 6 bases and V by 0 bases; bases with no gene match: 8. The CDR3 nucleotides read TGTGCCATCAGTGAGTCGCCGACAGGGTGGGGCAATGAGCAGTTCTTC. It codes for CAISESPTGWGNEQFF.

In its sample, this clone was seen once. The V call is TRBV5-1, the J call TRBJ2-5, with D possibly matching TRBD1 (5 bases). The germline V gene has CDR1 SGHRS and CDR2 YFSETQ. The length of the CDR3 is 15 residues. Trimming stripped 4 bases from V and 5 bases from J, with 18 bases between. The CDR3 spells CASSLFTQGDETQYF. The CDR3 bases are TGCGCCAGCAGCCTCTTTACCCAGGGTGACGAGACCCAGTACTTC.

Written as DNA, the CDR3 is TGTGCCAGCAGCTGGGGGCAGGGGGCGAAAAATGAGCAGTTCTTC. Amino acids: CASSWGQGAKNEQFF. The V and J genes are TRBV7-9 and TRBJ2-1; the match to TRBD1 covers 8 bases. Germline V lookup: CDR1 SEHNR, CDR2 FQNEAQ (reference sequence). J lost 7 bases, V lost 4 bases, and 9 bases had no gene match. The CDR3 extends over 15 amino acids.

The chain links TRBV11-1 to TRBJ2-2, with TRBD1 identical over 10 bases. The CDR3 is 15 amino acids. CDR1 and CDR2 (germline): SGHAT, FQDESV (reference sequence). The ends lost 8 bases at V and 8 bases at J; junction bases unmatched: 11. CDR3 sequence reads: CASPGGTGVIGELFF. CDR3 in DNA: TGTGCCAGCCCGGGAGGGACAGGGGTAATTGGGGAGCTGTTTTTT.

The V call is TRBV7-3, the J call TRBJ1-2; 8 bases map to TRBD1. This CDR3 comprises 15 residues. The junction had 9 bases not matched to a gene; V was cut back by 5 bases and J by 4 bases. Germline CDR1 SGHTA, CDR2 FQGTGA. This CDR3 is CASSPRQGTGYGYTF. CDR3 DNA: TGTGCCAGCAGCCCAAGACAGGGGACGGGCTATGGCTACACCTTC.

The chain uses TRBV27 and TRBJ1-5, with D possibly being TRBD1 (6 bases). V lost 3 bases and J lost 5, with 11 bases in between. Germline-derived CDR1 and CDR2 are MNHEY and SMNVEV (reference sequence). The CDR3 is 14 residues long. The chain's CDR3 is CASSFLGADQPQHF. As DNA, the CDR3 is TGTGCCAGCAGTTTCCTGGGGGCGGATCAGCCCCAGCATTTT.

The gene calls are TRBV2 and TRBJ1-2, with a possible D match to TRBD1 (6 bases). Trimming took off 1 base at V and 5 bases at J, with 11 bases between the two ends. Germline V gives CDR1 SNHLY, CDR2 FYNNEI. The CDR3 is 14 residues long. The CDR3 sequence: CASSEGGQGYGYTF. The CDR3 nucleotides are TGTGCCAGCAGTGAAGGGGGGCAGGGTTATGGCTACACCTTC. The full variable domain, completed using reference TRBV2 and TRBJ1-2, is EPEVTQTPSHQVTQMGQEVILRCVPISNHLYFYWYRQILGQKVEFLVSFYNNEISEKSEIFDDQFSVERPDGSNFTLKIRSTKLEDSAMYFCASSEGGQGYGYTFGSGTRLTVV.

The CDR3 here is CASSLGGLAGGRPDTQYF. The CDR3 nucleotides are TGCGCCAGCAGCTTGGGAGGACTAGCGGGAGGACGACCAGATACGCAGTATTTT. The genes are TRBV5-1 and TRBJ2-3, with TRBD2 matching over 14 bases. This CDR3 has 18 amino acids. With V trimmed by 0 bases and J by 4 bases, 7 bases remained unmatched. Germline V gene data show CDR1 as SGHRS and CDR2 as YFSETQ.

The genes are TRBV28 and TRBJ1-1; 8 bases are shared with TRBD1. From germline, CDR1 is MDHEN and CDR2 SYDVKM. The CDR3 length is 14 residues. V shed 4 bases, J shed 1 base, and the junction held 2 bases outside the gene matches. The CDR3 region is CASSSRGRNTEAFF. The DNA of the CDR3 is TGTGCCAGCAGTTCCAGGGGGCGGAACACTGAAGCTTTCTTT.

The CDR3 region is CASSPPAYNSPLHF. The CDR3 coding sequence is TGTGCCAGCAGCCCGCCGGCCTATAATTCACCCCTCCACTTT. The rearrangement uses TRBV4-2 and TRBJ1-6; D is ambiguous. V was trimmed by 4 bases and J by 2 bases, leaving 6 bases between them. The CDR3 is 14 amino acids. The V gene's germline CDR1 is LGHNA and CDR2 YNFKEQ.